This entry describes one TCR beta chain. The sample belongs to a study of blood T cell repertoires in COVID-19. V gave up 6 bases and J gave up 4 bases; unmatched junction bases: 6. There are 15 residues in the CDR3. CDR1 is LGHDT and CDR2 is YNNKEL in the germline V gene (reference sequence). How the authors handled the data: By means of reference gene primer amplification, nucleated cell counts were estimated. The table came from immunoSEQ multiplex PCR; TCRdb's copy has only in-frame clones and leaves some out. That table gives V, J and clone size, and the DNA gave D and trimming. This table has about 440,000 clones, 90% appearing once.

V is TRBV3-1 (or the pseudogene TRBV3-2) and J is TRBJ1-3, with 10 positions matching TRBD1. The sequenced material came from PBMCs or T cells enriched from blood (not recorded which). The source of this sequence is a man aged 18-30 years who had recovered from COVID-19. The CDR3: CASRTGGASGNTIYF. CDR3 DNA: TGTGCCAGCAGGACAGGGGGCGCTTCCGGAAACACCATATATTTT.